This T cell receptor beta chain is drawn from a study of shared clonotypes between healthy human individuals. Findings of the study overall: Generation probability values for non-shared clonotypes were lower than those for clonotypes shared by all four donors.

This clone was seen just once. Its antigen is not identified. Clones were read by immunoSEQ multiplex PCR, and TCRdb kept only the in-frame ones, dropping some. The top ten hold approximately 1.8% of the sample, which has approximately 640,000 clones, about 78% seen once. This CDR3 spans 15 amino acids. The germline gives CDR1 SGHTA, CDR2 FQGNSA. Losses at the gene ends were 7 bases for V and 4 bases for J; bases not matched to a gene: 8. Source material: memory CD4+ T cells sorted from blood. Subset specified: CD45RA-negative fraction. The chain links TRBV7-2 to TRBJ2-1; TRBD1 matches 9 bases. The sequence derives from a woman between 25 and 40 years old in good health. The CDR3 DNA sequence: TGTGCCAGCACCCCCCAGACAGGGGGTTACAATGAGCAGTTCTTC. It is translated as CASTPQTGGYNEQFF.